This T cell receptor (beta chain) originates from a study of blood T cell repertoires in COVID-19 (dated by TCRdb to 2020 to 2022). For context, the study as a whole: Collaborator samples came from the United States, Italy and Spain and covered acute and convalescent phases of COVID-19. The repertoires were released in a freely available public database intended as a resource for research on the immune response to SARS-CoV-2. The prospective study material was composed of cDNA or gDNA derived from T cells, B-cell-depleted T cells, or PBMCs. Samples were obtained from the ongoing ImmuneRACE study (first 160 participants) and from 1,000 to 1,500 subjects provided by 6 global collaborators. A de-identified subject ID, COVID-19 status, age in years and sex were almost always included in the sample metadata. HLA class I and class II types, where available, came from metadata supplied by the sample provider rather than from assay-based typing. Subjects who had been exposed to COVID-19, were actively infected with it, or had recovered from it provided the deeply sampled blood TCRbeta repertoires that made up the dataset.

The study at large found these results: The quantity of clinical and demographic metadata differed by source and by participant and was supplied without curation.

The collaborating institutions used their own protocols to collect whole blood in K2EDTA tubes. For TCRbeta analysis, collaborators shipped samples in one of three forms: frozen whole blood, isolated PBMCs, or DNA extracted from either of those sample types. The immunoSEQ Assay, a bias-controlled multiplex PCR, was used to amplify TCRbeta CDR3 regions from genomic DNA. Per the original workflow: The number of nucleated cells in each sample was estimated from the amplification of reference gene primers within the assay. To quantify the absolute abundance of each unique TCRbeta CDR3 rearrangement, sequence reads were collapsed and filtered. For each sample, productive Simpson clonality was calculated as the square root of Simpson's diversity index over productive rearrangements. In its TCRdb copy, this immuneACCESS table keeps in-frame sequences only and misses some clones. Where compared with another copy, unresolved V genes explain less than half of these, and the others have no known cause. The V and J calls and clone size were taken over from that table, and D and trimming were inferred from the DNA. Present in this sample are approximately 250,000 clones, about 85% of which were seen just once. The ten largest make up around 4% of the sample.

As to this clone: The clone's antigen remains unknown. Base qualities are not at hand, and no much larger clone is one base apart.

The sequence came from a man aged 60 to 69 with acute or convalescent COVID-19. The sequenced sample consisted of peripheral blood.

The DNA is TGTGCCAGCAAAAGGACTAGCGGGACGGATGAGCAGTTCTTC. Its coded protein is CASKRTSGTDEQFF. Recombination linked TRBV27 to TRBJ2-1; 12 junctional bases match TRBD2. Germline trimming: 7 bases from V, 8 bases from J; junction bases outside gene matches: 6. The germline V gene encodes CDR1 MNHEY and CDR2 SMNVEV (reference sequence). The CDR3 runs 14 amino acids, cysteine and phenylalanine included. Just CDR3 DNA is preserved here, 42 bases in frame from base 1.